The rows below give T cell receptor beta chains drawn from one sample of a study of blood T cell repertoires in COVID-19. Sequencing was performed with immunoSEQ multiplex PCR; in TCRdb, only in-frame clones are kept and a portion is missing. The table shows approximately 170,000 clones, with around nine tenths occurring only once. Sequencing used peripheral blood. The receptors here all came from a man in his 60s with active or convalescent COVID-19. CDR3s include the opening cysteine and the closing phenylalanine or tryptophan. The D gene is left open where the match is weak.

CDR3aa	CDR3nt	j_gene	d_gene	v_gene
CASSTAGGGTDTQYF	TGTGCCAGCAGTACAGCGGGAGGGGGCACAGATACGCAGTATTTT	TRBJ2-3	TRBD2	TRBV6-4
CASSYSRLGSGNTIYF	TGTGCCAGCAGTTACTCGAGGTTGGGCTCTGGAAACACCATATATTTT	TRBJ1-3	-	TRBV6-5
CATRARGQETQYF	TGTGCCACTCGGGCCAGGGGGCAAGAGACCCAGTACTTC	TRBJ2-5	TRBD1	TRBV3-1/TRBV3-2
CASFLGVRETQYF	TGTGCCAGCTTTCTCGGTGTGAGGGAGACCCAGTACTTC	TRBJ2-5	-	TRBV5-8
CASSLREDTQYF	TGTGCCAGCAGCCTGCGGGAGGACACGCAGTATTTT	TRBJ2-3	TRBD2	TRBV3-1/TRBV3-2
CASSFRGGGNTIYF	TGTGCCAGCAGCTTCCGGGGAGGTGGAAACACCATATATTTT	TRBJ1-3	-	TRBV5-6
CASRGAALADTQYF	TGTGCCAGCAGGGGAGCGGCCCTCGCAGATACGCAGTATTTT	TRBJ2-3	-	TRBV2
CASSESTLLHTEAFF	TGTGCCAGCAGCGAATCGACACTCCTACACACTGAAGCTTTCTTT	TRBJ1-1	-	TRBV7-9
CASSLEGGSNQPQHF	TGCGCCAGCAGCTTGGAAGGGGGTAGCAATCAGCCCCAGCATTTT	TRBJ1-5	-	TRBV5-1
CASSWAPAGLYPLNTEAFF	TGTGCCAGCAGCTGGGCGCCGGCGGGGCTGTATCCCCTGAACACTGAAGCTTTCTTT	TRBJ1-1	-	TRBV28